What follows are 25 T cell receptor beta chains derived from one specimen sequenced in a study of CD8 T cells in Susac syndrome (dated by TCRdb to the late 2010s). The library relied on the immunoSEQ multiplex PCR assay. RNA was extracted using the RNeasy kit, and roughly 0.5 to 1 microgram was reverse transcribed with random hexamers. TCRdb handled the public reads itself, with Q25 trimming in fastp and clone calling in MiXCR, and kept productive beta chains. Each CDR3 protein gets just one entry, which takes the most common genes and DNA from the rows behind it. This sample comprises about 180,000 distinct CDR3 sequences, under 97% of them detected only once. 0.093% of the sample rests with the top ten. Sequences were obtained from CD4+ T cells from PBMCs. These receptors all stem from a human donor with multiple sclerosis.

This sequence joins TRBV2 and TRBJ2-7, with D uncertain. Trimming took off 9 bases at V and 4 bases at J, with 10 bases between the two ends. The germline V gene has CDR1 SNHLY and CDR2 FYNNEI. This CDR3 is built from 11 residues. This CDR3 is CASIDPYEQYF. The CDR3 DNA is TGTGCCAGTATAGACCCATACGAGCAGTACTTC.

V usage is TRBV19 and J usage is TRBJ1-5, with D possibly TRBD1 on 5 matching bases. V was shortened by 6 bases and J by 2 bases, with 11 bases between the two germline ends. The germline CDR1 and CDR2 sequences are LNHDA and SQIVND (reference sequence). The CDR3 length is 14 residues. CDR3 sequence (DNA): TGTGCCAGTAGGGGAGGGGCGGGCAATCAGCCCCAGCATTTT. Translated: CASRGGAGNQPQHF.

The rearrangement uses TRBV30 and TRBJ1-2; D gene ambiguous. This CDR3 has 11 residues. Germline V gene lookup returns CDR1 GTSNPN and CDR2 SVGIG (reference sequence). Trimming pared 2 bases from V and 4 bases from J, leaving 5 bases between. The CDR3 protein is CAWSTGYGYTF. In nucleotides, the CDR3 is TGTGCCTGGAGTACGGGCTATGGCTACACCTTC.

The chain carries TRBV29-1 and TRBJ1-2; D is uncertain. Trimming took 4 bases from V and 2 from J, leaving 5 bases between them. This CDR3 has 11 residues. Germline-derived CDR1 and CDR2 are SQVTM and ANQGSEA. The CDR3 reads CSVVENYGYTF. DNA of the CDR3: TGCAGCGTTGTGGAGAACTATGGCTACACCTTC.

This clonotype was seen only once. The chain employs TRBV5-6 and TRBJ1-5; 8 nucleotides line up with TRBD1. Germline loops: CDR1 SGHDT, CDR2 YYEEEE. The CDR3 sequence is 15 residues long. V was clipped by 2 bases and J by 5 bases; unmatched bases: 6. CDR3 bases: TGTGCCAGCAGCTTAAGGGCAGGGGGCCATCAGCCCCAGCATTTT. Protein product: CASSLRAGGHQPQHF.

This rearrangement joins TRBV3-1 to TRBJ2-4, with no clear D. Germline CDR1 is LGHDT and CDR2 is YNNKEL (reference sequence). The V and J ends lost 0 bases and 9 bases respectively, with 9 bases between them. The CDR3 runs 13 residues. CDR3 coding DNA: TGTGCCAGCAGCCAAGATTGGAGAGGCATTCAGTACTTC. Residues: CASSQDWRGIQYF.

This chain connects TRBV28 to TRBJ2-7, with D hard to call. Germline loops: CDR1 MDHEN, CDR2 SYDVKM. The length of the CDR3 is 12 residues. With 1 base removed from V and 7 bases from J, the gap between germline ends came to 8 bases. CDR3 protein: CASSLSLREQYF. The CDR3 DNA sequence: TGTGCCAGCAGTTTATCCCTTCGTGAGCAGTACTTC.

This clonotype was picked up one time. The chain links TRBV9 to TRBJ1-5; no clear D gene. Germline V gene sequence: CDR1 SGDLS, CDR2 YYNGEE. The ends were cut back, 0 bases at V and 5 bases at J, with 12 bases in the middle. The CDR3 is 15 residues long. The CDR3, as DNA: TGTGCCAGCAGCGTAGCTCCGGGTTCGGATCAGCCCCAGCATTTT. Translated: CASSVAPGSDQPQHF.

The J gene is TRBJ2-5, the V gene TRBV18; D possibly corresponds to TRBD1 (5 bases). The CDR3 has 15 amino acids. Germline CDR1 KGHSH, CDR2 LQKENI. The V end lost 0 bases, the J end lost 2 bases, and 10 bases lay between the germline ends. CDR3 protein: CASSPPNTGQETQYF. The DNA of the CDR3 is TGTGCCAGCTCACCACCGAATACAGGTCAAGAGACCCAGTACTTC.

J is TRBJ2-1 and V is TRBV9; D is uncertain. V lost 1 base and J 2 bases, leaving 7 bases between the germline ends. The germline CDR1 and CDR2 sequences are SGDLS and YYNGEE. The CDR3 extends over 14 amino acids. The CDR3 region is CASSVMSTYNEQFF. The DNA for the CDR3 is TGTGCCAGCAGCGTAATGAGCACCTACAATGAGCAGTTCTTC.

V usage is TRBV20-1 and J usage is TRBJ1-6, with D unclear. Germline V lookup: CDR1 DFQATT, CDR2 SNEGSKA (reference sequence). Trimming left V 3 bases short and J 8 bases short, with 11 bases between. This CDR3 spans 13 amino acids. CDR3 sequence: CSASIRGDSPLHF. The CDR3 region has the DNA TGCAGTGCTAGCATTCGTGGGGATTCACCCCTCCACTTT.

The rearrangement uses TRBV6-5 and TRBJ2-1; D is uncertain. The CDR3 contains 13 residues. V shed 5 bases and J shed 4 bases, with 9 bases lying between them. CDR1 and CDR2 from the germline V gene are MNHEY and SVGAGI. The CDR3 loop is CASSLLRYNEQFF. CDR3 bases: TGTGCCAGCAGTCTCTTGAGGTACAATGAGCAGTTCTTC.

This rearrangement joins TRBV4-1 to TRBJ2-7; 7 nucleotides line up with TRBD1. CDR3 length: 15 residues. Germline V CDR1 and CDR2: MGHRA, YSYEKL. Germline trimming cut 2 bases from V and 4 bases from J; bases unmatched to any gene: 8. The CDR3 sequence: CASSQHRGSAYEQYF. The DNA of the CDR3 is TGCGCCAGCAGCCAACACAGGGGATCCGCATACGAGCAGTACTTC.

This clonotype was picked up one time. The chain uses TRBV12-3 or TRBV12-4 and TRBJ2-5, with D possibly being TRBD1 (5 bases). CDR3 length: 15 residues. Trimming removed 6 bases at V and 2 bases at J, with 16 bases between. The CDR3 DNA follows: TGTGCCAGCAGCCCAGACAGATCAAGACAAGAGACCCAGTACTTC. Translated: CASSPDRSRQETQYF.

The rearrangement joins TRBV12-3 or TRBV12-4 to TRBJ1-5, with 8 bases aligning to TRBD1. Trimming removed 7 bases from V and 8 bases from J; junction bases left unmatched: 10. The CDR3 sequence is 14 residues long. CDR3 nucleotides: TGTGCCAGCACGAGACAGGGGCTATTGGAGCCCCAGCATTTT. This gives the protein CASTRQGLLEPQHF.

The V call is TRBV29-1, the J call TRBJ1-2; D perhaps matches TRBD1 (6 bases). The CDR3 has 16 amino acids. Trimming left V 1 base short and J 4 bases short, with 19 bases between. CDR1 and CDR2 from the germline V gene are SQVTM and ANQGSEA. The chain's CDR3 is CSVEGGRGGLGYGYTF. CDR3 DNA sequence: TGCAGCGTTGAAGGGGGCAGGGGTGGCCTCGGCTATGGCTACACCTTC.

The rearrangement links TRBV20-1 to TRBJ2-2, with 7 bases lining up with TRBD1. The junction had 12 bases not matched to a gene; V was cut back by 2 bases and J by 3 bases. This CDR3 region has 17 residues. Germline loops: CDR1 DFQATT, CDR2 SNEGSKA (reference sequence). The chain's CDR3 is CSARLNRGRYDTGELFF. The CDR3 DNA follows: TGCAGTGCTAGACTCAACAGGGGTAGATACGACACCGGGGAGCTGTTTTTT.

The V and J genes are TRBV7-9 and TRBJ2-7; maybe TRBD1 (6 bases). Trimming left V 1 base short and J 4 bases short, with 11 bases between. Per germline, CDR1 SEHNR and CDR2 FQNEAQ (reference sequence). The CDR3 consists of 14 residues. CDR3 amino acids: CASSLGQGFYEQYF. The CDR3, as DNA: TGTGCCAGCAGCTTAGGGCAGGGGTTTTACGAGCAGTACTTC.

The genes are TRBV19 and TRBJ2-1, with TRBD2 matching over 14 bases. This CDR3 spans 14 amino acids. CDR1 is LNHDA and CDR2 is SQIVND in the germline V gene (reference sequence). After removal of 8 bases from V and 4 bases from J, the junction contained 1 base not matched to a gene. The CDR3 DNA follows: TGTGCCAGTGGACTAGCGGGGGGTTACAATGAGCAGTTCTTC. It translates to CASGLAGGYNEQFF.

The chain has TRBV2 and TRBJ1-5; D uncertain. Looked up from germline, CDR1 is SNHLY and CDR2 is FYNNEI. Trimming took 2 bases from V and 5 from J, leaving 10 bases between them. CDR3 size: 14 residues. CDR3 in DNA: TGTGCCAGCAGTGAACCGGGGAACCATCAGCCCCAGCATTTT. Amino acid sequence: CASSEPGNHQPQHF. Full variable domain (remainder filled in from reference TRBV2 and TRBJ1-5): EPEVTQTPSHQVTQMGQEVILRCVPISNHLYFYWYRQILGQKVEFLVSFYNNEISEKSEIFDDQFSVERPDGSNFTLKIRSTKLEDSAMYFCASSEPGNHQPQHFGDGTRLSIL.

This rearrangement joins TRBV24-1 to TRBJ1-5; D unresolved. V gave up 0 bases and J gave up 8 bases, with 7 bases separating them. Germline assignment: CDR1 KGHDR and CDR2 SFDVKD. The CDR3 is 13 amino acids. The CDR3, as DNA: TGTGCCACCAGTGATTTGGGTGTTGAGCCCCAGCATTTT. Translation: CATSDLGVEPQHF.

The chain recombines TRBV20-1 with TRBJ2-7; TRBD2 matches at 9 bases. There are 15 residues in the CDR3. V shed 0 bases and J 3 bases; nucleotides not matched to a gene: 6. Germline V gene data show CDR1 as DFQATT and CDR2 as SNEGSKA (reference sequence). The CDR3 sequence is CSARDFRLAVYEQYF. CDR3 nucleotides: TGCAGTGCTAGAGACTTTCGACTAGCGGTCTACGAGCAGTACTTC.

This rearrangement joins TRBV9 to TRBJ2-5, with a tentative D call TRBD1 (5 bases). Trimming took off 1 base at V and 0 bases at J, with 10 bases between the two ends. Germline V gene sequence: CDR1 SGDLS, CDR2 YYNGEE. The CDR3 spans 15 residues. DNA of the CDR3: TGTGCCAGCAGCGTATTTCCACAGGACCAAGAGACCCAGTACTTC. Its translation is CASSVFPQDQETQYF.

This clonotype was seen only once. The chain joins TRBV24-1 to TRBJ2-1, with 9 nucleotides matching TRBD2. Germline CDR1 KGHDR, CDR2 SFDVKD. Germline trimming cut 4 bases from V and 0 bases from J; bases unmatched to any gene: 3. CDR3 length: 16 amino acids. The CDR3 DNA reads TGTGCCACCAGTGAGACTAGCGGACGCTCCTACAATGAGCAGTTCTTC. Translated: CATSETSGRSYNEQFF.

The chain has TRBV24-1 and TRBJ1-1, with D unclear. Trimming pared 4 bases from V and 1 base from J, leaving 6 bases between. Germline lookup yields CDR1 KGHDR and CDR2 SFDVKD. CDR3 length: 13 residues. The CDR3 protein is CATSDPGNTEAFF. Here the CDR3 DNA reads TGTGCCACCAGTGACCCAGGGAACACTGAAGCTTTCTTT.